This TCR beta chain came from a study of blood T cell repertoires in COVID-19. The wider study: Specimens from acute and convalescent COVID-19 originated in the United States, Italy and Spain.

Using immunoSEQ multiplex PCR, the repertoire was profiled, and TCRdb retains in-frame clones only, with some absent. In the table there are 310,000 or so clones, approximately 88% of which are singletons. Participants were placed into cohorts based on the clinical history they reported. Each recovered donor of Cohort 3 presented with two negative PCRs, clearance, or symptom resolution. The sequenced sample consisted of PBMCs or T cells enriched from blood (not recorded which). This TCR was recovered from a young woman who had recovered from COVID-19.

DNA of the CDR3: TGCAGCGCCTCCCCCGGGTTAAATCAGCCCCAGCATTTT. It translates to CSASPGLNQPQHF. This rearrangement joins TRBV29-1 to TRBJ1-5, with D hard to call. V lost 7 bases, J lost 4 bases, and 14 bases lay in between. Germline V gives CDR1 SQVTM, CDR2 ANQGSEA. This CDR3 is built from 13 residues.